The present entry profiles one TCR beta chain with its context. These data originate in a study of T cells of healthy individuals. Trimming removed 4 bases at V and 7 bases at J, with 11 bases between. The CDR3 contains 13 residues. Germline values: CDR1 DFQATT, CDR2 SNEGSKA (reference sequence). TCRdb ran MiXCR on the 5' RACE reads and lists one entry per CDR3 protein. The data show tens of thousands of distinct CDR3 sequences, 3.5% to 5.5% seen once. This chain connects TRBV20-1 to TRBJ1-6; possible D gene TRBD1, 5 bases. The clonotype was recovered from a human donor in good health. The CDR3 loop is CSANSRENSPLHF. The CDR3 bases are TGCAGTGCTAATAGCAGGGAAAATTCACCCCTCCACTTT.